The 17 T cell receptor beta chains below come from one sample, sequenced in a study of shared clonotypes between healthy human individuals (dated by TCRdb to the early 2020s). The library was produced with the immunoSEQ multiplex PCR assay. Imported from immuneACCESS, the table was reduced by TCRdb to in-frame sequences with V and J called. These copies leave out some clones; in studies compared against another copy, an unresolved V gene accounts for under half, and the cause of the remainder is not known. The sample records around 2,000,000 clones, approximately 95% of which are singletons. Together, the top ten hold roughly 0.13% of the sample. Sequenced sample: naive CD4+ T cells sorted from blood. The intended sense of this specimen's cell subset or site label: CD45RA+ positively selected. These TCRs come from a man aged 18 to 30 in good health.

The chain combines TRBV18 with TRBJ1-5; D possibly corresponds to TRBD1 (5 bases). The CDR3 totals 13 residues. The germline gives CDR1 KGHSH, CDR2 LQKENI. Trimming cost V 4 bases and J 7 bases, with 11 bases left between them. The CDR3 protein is CASSRDPLQPQHF. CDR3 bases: TGTGCCAGCTCACGGGACCCCCTACAGCCCCAGCATTTT.

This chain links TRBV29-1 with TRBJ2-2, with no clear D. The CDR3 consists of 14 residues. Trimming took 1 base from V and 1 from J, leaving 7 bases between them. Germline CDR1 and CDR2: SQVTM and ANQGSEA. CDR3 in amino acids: CSVEVHKNTGELFF. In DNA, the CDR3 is TGCAGCGTTGAAGTTCACAAGAACACCGGGGAGCTGTTTTTT.

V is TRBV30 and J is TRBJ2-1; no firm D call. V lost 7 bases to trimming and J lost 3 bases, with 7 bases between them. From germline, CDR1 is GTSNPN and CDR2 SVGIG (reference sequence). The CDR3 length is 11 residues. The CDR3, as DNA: TGTGCCTTCACCAACTACAATGAGCAGTTCTTC. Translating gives CAFTNYNEQFF.

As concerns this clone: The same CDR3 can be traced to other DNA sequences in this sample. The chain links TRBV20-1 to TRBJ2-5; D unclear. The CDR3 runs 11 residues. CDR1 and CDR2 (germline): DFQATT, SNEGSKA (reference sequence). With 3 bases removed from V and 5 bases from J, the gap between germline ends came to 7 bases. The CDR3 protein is CSARFAETQYF. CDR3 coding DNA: TGCAGTGCTAGGTTTGCGGAGACCCAGTACTTC.

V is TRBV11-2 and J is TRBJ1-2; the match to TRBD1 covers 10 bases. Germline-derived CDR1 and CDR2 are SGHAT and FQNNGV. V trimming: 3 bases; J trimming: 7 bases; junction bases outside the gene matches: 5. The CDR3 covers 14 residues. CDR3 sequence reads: CASSLTGGVFGYTF. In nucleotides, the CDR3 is TGTGCCAGCAGCTTGACAGGGGGCGTCTTTGGCTACACCTTC.

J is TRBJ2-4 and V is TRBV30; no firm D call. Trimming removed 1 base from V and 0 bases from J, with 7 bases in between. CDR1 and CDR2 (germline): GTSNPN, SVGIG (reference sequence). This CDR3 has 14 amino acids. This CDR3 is CAWSEELAKNIQYF. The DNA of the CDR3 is TGTGCCTGGAGTGAAGAACTAGCCAAAAACATTCAGTACTTC.

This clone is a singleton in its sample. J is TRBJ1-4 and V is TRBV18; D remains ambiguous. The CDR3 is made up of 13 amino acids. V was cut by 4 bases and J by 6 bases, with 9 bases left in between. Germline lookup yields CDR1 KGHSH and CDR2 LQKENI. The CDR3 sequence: CASSLRGDEKLFF. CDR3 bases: TGTGCCAGCTCACTTCGGGGTGATGAAAAACTGTTTTTT.

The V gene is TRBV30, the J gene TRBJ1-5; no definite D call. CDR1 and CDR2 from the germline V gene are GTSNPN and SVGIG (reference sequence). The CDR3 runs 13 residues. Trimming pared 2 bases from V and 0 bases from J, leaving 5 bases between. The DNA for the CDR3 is TGTGCCTGGAGTATTAGTAGCAATCAGCCCCAGCATTTT. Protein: CAWSISSNQPQHF.

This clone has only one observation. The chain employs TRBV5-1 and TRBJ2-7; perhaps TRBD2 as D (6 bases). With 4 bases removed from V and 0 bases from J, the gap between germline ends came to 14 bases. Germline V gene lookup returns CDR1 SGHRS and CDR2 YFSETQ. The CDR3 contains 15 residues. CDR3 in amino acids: CASSESSGGSYEQYF. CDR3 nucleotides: TGCGCCAGCAGCGAGAGTAGCGGAGGCTCCTACGAGCAGTACTTC.

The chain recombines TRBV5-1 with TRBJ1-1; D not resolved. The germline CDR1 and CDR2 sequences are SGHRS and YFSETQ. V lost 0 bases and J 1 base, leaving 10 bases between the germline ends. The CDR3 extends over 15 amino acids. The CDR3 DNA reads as TGCGCCAGCAGCTTGGTGGTGCAGAAGAACACTGAAGCTTTCTTT. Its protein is CASSLVVQKNTEAFF.

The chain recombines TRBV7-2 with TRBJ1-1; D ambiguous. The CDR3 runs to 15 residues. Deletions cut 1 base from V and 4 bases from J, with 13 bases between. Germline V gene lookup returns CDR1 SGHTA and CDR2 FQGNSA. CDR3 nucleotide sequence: TGTGCCAGCAGCTTAGACCCGATATTCAGCACTGAAGCTTTCTTT. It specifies CASSLDPIFSTEAFF.

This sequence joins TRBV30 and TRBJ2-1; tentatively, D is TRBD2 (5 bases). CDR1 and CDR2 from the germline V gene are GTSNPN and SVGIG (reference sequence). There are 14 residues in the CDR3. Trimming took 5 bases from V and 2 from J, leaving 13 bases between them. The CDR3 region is CAWGPGLPYNEQFF. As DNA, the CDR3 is TGTGCCTGGGGACCCGGACTGCCCTACAATGAGCAGTTCTTC.

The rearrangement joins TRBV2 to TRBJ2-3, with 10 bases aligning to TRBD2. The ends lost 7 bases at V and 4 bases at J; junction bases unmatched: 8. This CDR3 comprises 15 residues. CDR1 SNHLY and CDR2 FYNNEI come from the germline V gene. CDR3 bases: TGTGCCAGCAAGGTAGCGGGAGGATTGGCAGATACGCAGTATTTT. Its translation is CASKVAGGLADTQYF.

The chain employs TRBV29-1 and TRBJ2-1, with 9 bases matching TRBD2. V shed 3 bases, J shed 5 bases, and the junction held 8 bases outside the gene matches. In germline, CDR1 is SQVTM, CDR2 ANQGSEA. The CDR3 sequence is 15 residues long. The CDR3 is CSVDPLAGRDNEQFF. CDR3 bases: TGCAGCGTTGACCCGCTAGCGGGACGGGACAATGAGCAGTTCTTC.

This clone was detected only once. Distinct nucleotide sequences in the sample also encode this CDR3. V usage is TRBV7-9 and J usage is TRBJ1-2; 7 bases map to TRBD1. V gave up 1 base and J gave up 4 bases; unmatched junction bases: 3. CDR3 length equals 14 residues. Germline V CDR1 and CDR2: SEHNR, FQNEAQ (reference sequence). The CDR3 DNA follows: TGTGCCAGCAGCTTAGGGACAGGAGCCTATGGCTACACCTTC. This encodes CASSLGTGAYGYTF.

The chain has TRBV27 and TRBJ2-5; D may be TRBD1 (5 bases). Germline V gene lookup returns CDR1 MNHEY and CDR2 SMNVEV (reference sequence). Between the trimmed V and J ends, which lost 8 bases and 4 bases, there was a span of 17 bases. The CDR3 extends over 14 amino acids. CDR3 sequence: CASALGAGRETQYF. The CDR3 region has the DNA TGTGCCAGCGCCCTCGGTGCAGGGCGAGAGACCCAGTACTTC.

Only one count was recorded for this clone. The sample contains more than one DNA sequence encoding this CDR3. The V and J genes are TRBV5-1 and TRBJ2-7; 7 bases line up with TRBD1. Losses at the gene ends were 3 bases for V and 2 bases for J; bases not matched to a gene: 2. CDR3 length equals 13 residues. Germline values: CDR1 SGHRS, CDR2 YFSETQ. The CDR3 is CASSSTGPYEQYF. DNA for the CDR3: TGCGCCAGCAGCTCGACAGGGCCCTACGAGCAGTACTTC. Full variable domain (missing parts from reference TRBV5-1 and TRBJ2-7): KAGVTQTPRYLIKTRGQQVTLSCSPISGHRSVSWYQQTPGQGLQFLFEYFSETQRNKGNFPGRFSGRQFSNSRSEMNVSTLELGDSALYLCASSSTGPYEQYFGPGTRLTVT.